This T cell receptor (beta chain) was obtained from a study of CD8 T cells in Susac syndrome. Notes on the study in general: Susac CD8+ cells expanded clonally the most in TEMRA cells and in active patients.

It was with random hexamers that about 0.45 to 1 ug RNA was reverse transcribed. Amplification of TCR beta CDR3 across 54 Vbeta and 13 Jbeta was performed with immunoSEQ multiplex PCR. TCRdb re-derived calls from the immunoSEQ multiplex PCR reads in MiXCR, one entry per CDR3 protein. The table shows some 58,000 distinct CDR3 sequences, with about 95% occurring only once. In the case of this clonotype: The antigen remains undetermined.

Sequenced sample: CD8+ T cells from PBMCs. This clonotype originated in a human donor with Susac syndrome.

CDR3 coding DNA: TGTGCCAGCAGCTTAGGTCCCTACACAGATACGCAGTATTTT. This gives the protein CASSLGPYTDTQYF. The chain links TRBV7-9 to TRBJ2-3; no reliable D call. Per germline, CDR1 SEHNR and CDR2 FQNEAQ (reference sequence). Trimming took 1 base from V and 2 from J, leaving 7 bases between them. The CDR3 runs 14 residues.